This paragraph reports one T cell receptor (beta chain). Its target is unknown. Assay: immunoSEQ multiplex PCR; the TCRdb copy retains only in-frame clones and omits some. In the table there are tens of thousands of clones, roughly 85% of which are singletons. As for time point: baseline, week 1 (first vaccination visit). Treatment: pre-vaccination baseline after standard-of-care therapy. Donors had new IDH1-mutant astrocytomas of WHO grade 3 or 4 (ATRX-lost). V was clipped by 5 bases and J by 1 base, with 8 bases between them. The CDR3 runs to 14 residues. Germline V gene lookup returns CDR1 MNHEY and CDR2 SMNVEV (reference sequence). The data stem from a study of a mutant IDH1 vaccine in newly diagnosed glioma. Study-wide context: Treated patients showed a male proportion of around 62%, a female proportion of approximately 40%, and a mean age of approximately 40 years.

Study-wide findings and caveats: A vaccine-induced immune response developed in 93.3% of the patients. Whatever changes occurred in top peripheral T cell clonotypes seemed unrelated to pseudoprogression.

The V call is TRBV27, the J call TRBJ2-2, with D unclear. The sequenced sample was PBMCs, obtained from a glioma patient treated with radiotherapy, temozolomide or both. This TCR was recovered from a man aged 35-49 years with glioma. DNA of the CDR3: TGTGCCAGCAGTGGGTCATGGAACACCGGGGAGCTGTTTTTT. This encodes CASSGSWNTGELFF.